Only a few counts were recorded for the clone carrying this TCR beta chain. The antigen is not known. Trimming stripped 3 bases from V and 9 bases from J, with 15 bases between. The CDR3 is 14 residues long. Germline-derived CDR1 and CDR2 are MGHRA and YSYEKL. Included in the TCR beta cDNA libraries were unique molecular identifiers. Yield was some 500,000 cDNA molecules from around 1 to 9.1 million T cells. One entry per CDR3 protein, called by TCRdb with MiXCR from the PCR reads. The table shows hundreds of thousands of distinct CDR3 sequences, with 25% to 30% occurring only once. The entry originates in a study of post-analysis software for immune sequencing data. Overall study findings and caveats: Included in a set of about five TRBV segments more frequent in patients than controls were TRBV5-6, TRBV5-1 and TRBV20-1.

Material: blood. The receptor was isolated from a girl between 10 and 17 years old with multiple sclerosis. The chain couples TRBV4-1 to TRBJ2-1, with TRBD1 as a possible D gene (5 bases). This CDR3 reads CASSQGQGLGEQFF. The CDR3 DNA follows: TGCGCCAGCAGCCAGGGGCAGGGTCTGGGTGAGCAGTTCTTC.